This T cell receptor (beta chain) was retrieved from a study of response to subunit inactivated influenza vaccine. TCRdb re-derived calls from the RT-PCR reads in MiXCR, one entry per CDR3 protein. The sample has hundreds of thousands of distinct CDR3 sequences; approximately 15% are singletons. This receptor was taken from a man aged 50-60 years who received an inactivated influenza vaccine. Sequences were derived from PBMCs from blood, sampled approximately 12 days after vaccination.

The DNA for the CDR3 is TGTGCCAGCAGCTTAAGCGGTGGGGCTTTCCCCATCTATGAGCAGTTCTTC. It codes for CASSLSGGAFPIYEQFF. The chain is built from TRBV7-2 and TRBJ2-1; D is tentatively TRBD1 or TRBD2 (5 bases each). V dropped 2 bases and J dropped 8 bases, with 22 bases sitting between them. Germline V gene data show CDR1 as SGHTA and CDR2 as FQGNSA. There are 17 residues in the CDR3.